A single sample gave rise to the 13 T cell receptor beta chains below, sequenced in a study of shared clonotypes between healthy human individuals. Only in-frame clones appear in the TCRdb table, and some are missing; sequencing was by immunoSEQ multiplex PCR. The sample contains 950,000 to 1,100,000 clones, around 75% of which appear only once. Sequences were obtained from memory CD4+ T cells sorted from blood. The subset here: CD45RA-negative fraction. The receptors derive from a man aged 18 to 35 in good health.

The count of this clone is one. Here the CDR3 DNA reads TGTGCCAGCAGAGATACAGGGAAAGGTTCACCCCTCCACTTT. It encodes CASRDTGKGSPLHF. The genes are TRBV6-5 and TRBJ1-6, with D possibly TRBD1 on 6 matching bases. The V end lost 6 bases, the J end lost 9 bases, and 15 bases lay between the germline ends. Looked up from germline, CDR1 is MNHEY and CDR2 is SVGAGI. The CDR3 contains 14 residues.

This chain uses TRBV5-4 with TRBJ2-7; D unresolved. CDR3 length: 13 residues. Looked up from germline, CDR1 is SGHNT and CDR2 is YYREEE (reference sequence). V was pared by 8 bases and J by 1 base, with 13 bases between. CDR3 in amino acids: CASSGPKSYEQYF. CDR3 nucleotides: TGTGCCAGTTCCGGGCCAAAGTCCTACGAGCAGTACTTC.

The sample holds a few counts of this clone. The same CDR3 also results from other DNA sequences found in this sample. This sequence joins TRBV6-1 and TRBJ1-5; TRBD1 matches at 10 bases. V was pared by 5 bases and J by 6 bases, with 7 bases of the junction left unmatched. This CDR3 has 15 amino acids. Germline V gene data show CDR1 as MNHNS and CDR2 as SASEGT. The CDR3, as DNA: TGTGCCAGCAGTACCGGGACAGGGGTGAGTCAGCCCCAGCATTTT. It specifies CASSTGTGVSQPQHF.

J is TRBJ1-1 and V is TRBV19; D is perhaps TRBD1 (6 bases). This CDR3 region has 14 residues. V lost 7 bases and J lost 1, with 13 bases in between. Germline loops: CDR1 LNHDA, CDR2 SQIVND (reference sequence). The CDR3 region is CASKVQGGNTEAFF. In DNA, the CDR3 is TGTGCCAGTAAGGTACAGGGCGGGAACACTGAAGCTTTCTTT.

V gene TRBV4-3 combines with J gene TRBJ1-4, with TRBD1 matching over 7 bases. CDR3 length equals 13 residues. With V trimmed by 4 bases and J by 11 bases, 7 bases remained unmatched. The germline V gene encodes CDR1 LGHNA and CDR2 YSLEER. The CDR3 DNA reads as TGCGCCAGCAGCCCTCACAGGGGCGAGAAACTGTTTTTT. This sequence encodes CASSPHRGEKLFF.

This clone came up once. V is TRBV2 and J is TRBJ1-4, with D unclear. Germline V gives CDR1 SNHLY, CDR2 FYNNEI. Trimming took 5 bases from V and 3 from J, leaving 13 bases between them. This CDR3 contains 15 residues. The CDR3 DNA follows: TGTGCCAGCAGTAGAGAGAAGGCTTCTAATGAAAAACTGTTTTTT. Protein sequence: CASSREKASNEKLFF.

The chain links TRBV7-2 to TRBJ2-7; 9 nucleotides align to TRBD2. CDR1 and CDR2 (germline): SGHTA, FQGNSA. The CDR3 is 15 residues long. Trimming cost V 5 bases and J 7 bases; bases outside gene matches: 12. CDR3 amino acids: CASSKRTSVKGEQYF. Here the CDR3 DNA reads TGTGCCAGCAGCAAAAGGACTAGCGTAAAGGGGGAGCAGTACTTC.

A remark on this clone: The sample has other DNA sequences that encode this CDR3 too. The chain uses TRBV7-2 and TRBJ2-5; 10 bases are shared with TRBD1. In germline, CDR1 is SGHTA, CDR2 FQGNSA. Unmatched junction bases numbered 2, after V lost 5 bases and J lost 5 bases. There are 13 residues in the CDR3. CDR3 protein: CASSRDRGETQYF. For the CDR3, the DNA is TGTGCCAGCAGCCGGGACAGGGGTGAGACCCAGTACTTC.

This sequence joins TRBV21-1 and TRBJ1-4. TRBV21-1 is a known pseudogene. The CDR3 sequence is 18 residues long. CDR3 nucleotide sequence: TGTGCCAGCAGCAAAATGCGCGGCGGCACCGAGGCTAATGAAAAACTGTTTTTT. Translation gives CASSKMRGGTEANEKLFF.

The chain combines TRBV10-3 with TRBJ2-5; D not certain. The CDR3 spans 13 residues. Trimming removed 4 bases from V and 5 bases from J, with 11 bases in between. Germline V gives CDR1 ENHRY, CDR2 SYGVKD. The CDR3 DNA follows: TGTGCCATCAGTGGTGGACCCGGGGAGACCCAGTACTTC. Its translation: CAISGGPGETQYF.

The gene calls are TRBV19 and TRBJ1-6; 8 nucleotides match TRBD1. There are 14 residues in the CDR3. CDR1 and CDR2 from the germline V gene are LNHDA and SQIVND (reference sequence). V shed 7 bases and J 7 bases; nucleotides not matched to a gene: 6. DNA of the CDR3: TGTGCCAGTACCCTGGGACAGGCGAATTCACCCCTCCACTTT. Translation gives CASTLGQANSPLHF.

CDR3 sequence: CASSLGLAEGETQYF. The CDR3 region has the DNA TGTGCCAGCAGCTTGGGTCTAGCGGAGGGAGAGACCCAGTACTTC. V usage is TRBV5-4 and J usage is TRBJ2-5; 7 bases agree with TRBD2. Germline V CDR1 and CDR2: SGHNT, YYREEE (reference sequence). J gave up 4 bases and V 0 bases, and 6 bases lay outside the gene matches. This CDR3 has 15 amino acids.

The chain uses TRBV10-3 and TRBJ2-3; 10 nucleotides line up with TRBD1. Germline CDR1 reads ENHRY; CDR2 reads SYGVKD. The CDR3 contains 16 residues. The V segment lost 2 bases and the J segment 2 bases; nucleotides outside the gene matches: 4. CDR3 in amino acids: CAISEPGQGVTDTQYF. The CDR3 nucleotides are TGTGCCATCAGTGAGCCCGGACAGGGGGTCACAGATACGCAGTATTTT.